This paragraph reports one TCR beta chain. This sample was taken from a study of blood T cell repertoires in COVID-19. Study-wide context: T cells, B-cell-depleted T cells, or PBMCs supplied cDNA or gDNA.

This table comes from immunoSEQ multiplex PCR, and its TCRdb copy is limited to in-frame clones, with some not included. The sample yields around 280,000 clones, around 85% seen once. Sequencing was performed on PBMCs or T cells enriched from blood (not recorded which). This receptor was identified in a woman in her forties who had recovered from COVID-19.

The CDR3 loop reads CAINEGGPYNEQFF. The CDR3 DNA is TGTGCCATCAACGAGGGAGGGCCCTACAATGAGCAGTTCTTC. V and J are TRBV10-3 and TRBJ2-1; 7 bases match TRBD2. After removal of 7 bases from V and 2 bases from J, the junction contained 5 bases not matched to a gene. This CDR3 region has 14 residues. Germline CDR1 reads ENHRY; CDR2 reads SYGVKD.